A selection of T cell receptor beta chains follows, all from one sample in a study of T cell changes during pregnancy in multiple sclerosis. This table comes from immunoSEQ multiplex PCR, and its TCRdb copy is limited to in-frame clones, with some not included. Of about 80,000 clones in the sample, around 90% were seen once. This sample comprised peripheral blood, obtained before pregnancy. The receptors stem from a female donor with multiple sclerosis, enrolled in a pregnancy study. Both conserved end residues are part of each CDR3. The order of the fields is D gene, J gene, V gene, clone size, CDR3 protein, CDR3 DNA. A D gene is named only where the DNA matches it firmly. Part of the rows lack a size; the others show once, few, many or a class for expanded clones.

D: TRBD1; J: TRBJ2-7; V: TRBV6-1; size: -; CDR3: CASTEGTVPYEQYF; DNA: TGTGCCAGCACCGAGGGGACAGTTCCCTACGAGCAGTACTTC
D: -; J: TRBJ1-1; V: TRBV5-6; size: -; CDR3: CASSGDKNTEAFF; DNA: TGTGCCAGCAGCGGGGACAAGAACACTGAAGCTTTCTTT
D: TRBD1; J: TRBJ1-1; V: TRBV11-2; size: -; CDR3: CASSLGTGGISEAFF; DNA: TGTGCCAGCAGCCTAGGGACAGGGGGCATTTCTGAAGCTTTCTTT
D: TRBD1; J: TRBJ2-1; V: TRBV6-5; size: -; CDR3: CASSPDRDFFNEQFF; DNA: TGTGCCAGCAGTCCTGACAGGGATTTTTTCAATGAGCAGTTCTTC
D: TRBD2; J: TRBJ2-1; V: TRBV7-9; size: -; CDR3: CASSLGLAVLTSYNEQFF; DNA: TGTGCCAGCAGCCTGGGACTAGCGGTATTAACGAGTTACAATGAGCAGTTCTTC
D: TRBD1; J: TRBJ2-5; V: TRBV7-6; size: -; CDR3: CASSPQGALLETQYF; DNA: TGTGCCAGCAGCCCCCAGGGGGCGCTTTTGGAGACCCAGTACTTC
D: -; J: TRBJ2-7; V: TRBV7-9; size: -; CDR3: CASSLEDRLYEQYF; DNA: TGTGCCAGCAGCTTAGAAGACAGACTTTACGAGCAGTACTTC
D: -; J: TRBJ2-7; V: TRBV19; size: -; CDR3: CASSIARGHPFEQYF; DNA: TGTGCCAGTAGTATAGCTCGAGGACACCCTTTTGAGCAGTACTTC
D: TRBD2; J: TRBJ2-1; V: TRBV19; size: -; CDR3: CASSSREGRGYNEQFF; DNA: TGTGCCAGTAGCAGTCGGGAAGGGAGGGGATACAATGAGCAGTTCTTC
D: TRBD2; J: TRBJ2-1; V: TRBV14; size: -; CDR3: CASSQDVPGGPRFF; DNA: TGTGCCAGCAGCCAAGATGTGCCGGGAGGGCCCCGGTTCTTC
D: TRBD2; J: TRBJ2-1; V: TRBV13; size: -; CDR3: CASRKREHFSRTDNEQFF; DNA: TGTGCCAGCCGAAAGCGGGAGCATTTTAGTCGTACCGACAATGAGCAGTTCTTC
D: TRBD1; J: TRBJ1-5; V: TRBV2; size: -; CDR3: CASTGQNSNQPQHF; DNA: TGTGCCAGTACGGGACAGAATAGCAATCAGCCCCAGCATTTT
D: TRBD2; J: TRBJ2-1; V: TRBV4-1; size: -; CDR3: CASSHRIAGGHNEQFF; DNA: TGCGCCAGCAGCCACCGTATAGCGGGAGGACACAATGAGCAGTTCTTC
D: TRBD2; J: TRBJ2-3; V: TRBV7-9; size: -; CDR3: CASSQASGRAVDTQYF; DNA: TGTGCCAGCAGCCAAGCTAGCGGGAGGGCCGTAGATACGCAGTATTTT
D: -; J: TRBJ2-1; V: TRBV7-9; size: -; CDR3: CASSSGSNEQFF; DNA: TGTGCCAGCAGCTCCGGGAGCAATGAGCAGTTCTTC
D: -; J: TRBJ2-3; V: TRBV7-3; size: -; CDR3: CASSLVASTDTQYF; DNA: TGTGCCAGCAGCTTGGTAGCGAGCACAGATACGCAGTATTTT
D: TRBD1; J: TRBJ1-5; V: TRBV15; size: -; CDR3: CATSGGQGGQPQHF; DNA: TGTGCCACCAGCGGAGGACAGGGAGGTCAGCCCCAGCATTTT
D: TRBD1; J: TRBJ1-4; V: TRBV27; size: -; CDR3: CASTLRTGNEKLFF; DNA: TGTGCCAGCACTCTCAGGACAGGGAATGAAAAACTGTTTTTT
D: -; J: TRBJ2-5; V: TRBV19; size: -; CDR3: CASSSVEETQYF; DNA: TGTGCCAGTAGTTCGGTAGAGGAGACCCAGTACTTC
D: -; J: TRBJ1-1; V: TRBV15; size: -; CDR3: CATSLGLNTEAFF; DNA: TGTGCCACCAGCCTCGGGTTGAACACTGAAGCTTTCTTT
D: -; J: TRBJ1-1; V: TRBV6-1; size: -; CDR3: CASKVGSTEAFF; DNA: TGTGCCAGCAAGGTGGGGAGCACTGAAGCTTTCTTT
D: -; J: TRBJ1-1; V: TRBV4-3; size: -; CDR3: CASSQDEGGNTEAFF; DNA: TGCGCCAGCAGCCAAGACGAGGGTGGGAACACTGAAGCTTTCTTT
D: -; J: TRBJ2-6; V: TRBV19; size: -; CDR3: CASSIGPGRSGANVLTF; DNA: TGTGCCAGTAGTATTGGGCCGGGGAGGTCTGGGGCCAACGTCCTGACTTTC
D: -; J: TRBJ1-5; V: TRBV5-6; size: -; CDR3: CASSLRPGRKNQPQHF; DNA: TGTGCCAGCAGCCTCCGCCCCGGGAGGAAGAATCAGCCCCAGCATTTT
D: -; J: TRBJ2-1; V: TRBV5-5; size: once; CDR3: CASSPGLQTYNEQFF; DNA: TGTGCCAGCAGCCCGGGACTCCAAACCTACAATGAGCAGTTCTTC
D: -; J: TRBJ2-1; V: TRBV7-9; size: -; CDR3: CASSFELALYNEQFF; DNA: TGTGCCAGCAGCTTCGAACTAGCCCTCTACAATGAGCAGTTCTTC
D: TRBD2; J: TRBJ2-5; V: TRBV9; size: -; CDR3: CASSSGGREAETQYF; DNA: TGTGCCAGCAGCTCCGGGGGGCGGGAGGCAGAGACCCAGTACTTC
D: TRBD1; J: TRBJ1-3; V: TRBV7-2; size: few; CDR3: CASSSEGAGGNTIYF; DNA: TGTGCCAGCAGCTCGGAGGGGGCAGGAGGAAACACCATATATTTT
D: -; J: TRBJ1-1; V: TRBV13; size: -; CDR3: CASSAVGGTEAFF; DNA: TGTGCCAGCAGCGCAGTGGGGGGAACTGAAGCTTTCTTT
D: TRBD2; J: TRBJ2-1; V: TRBV6-5; size: -; CDR3: CASRGAGGGYNEQFF; DNA: TGTGCCAGCAGGGGAGCGGGAGGTGGGTACAATGAGCAGTTCTTC
D: TRBD1; J: TRBJ2-5; V: TRBV6-5; size: -; CDR3: CATQRQGRETQYF; DNA: TGTGCCACACAAAGACAGGGGAGAGAGACCCAGTACTTC
D: -; J: TRBJ1-3; V: TRBV7-9; size: -; CDR3: CASSLTSSGNTIYF; DNA: TGTGCCAGCAGCTTAACTTCGTCTGGAAACACCATATATTTT
D: -; J: TRBJ2-7; V: TRBV6-5; size: -; CDR3: CASSYGSGRSAEQYF; DNA: TGTGCCAGTAGTTACGGGTCAGGGAGGTCCGCCGAGCAGTACTTC
D: TRBD1; J: TRBJ1-2; V: TRBV7-9; size: once; CDR3: CASSYIGQGPIYGYTF; DNA: TGTGCCAGCAGCTATATCGGACAGGGGCCTATCTATGGCTACACCTTC
D: -; J: TRBJ2-2; V: TRBV6-1; size: -; CDR3: CASSEEWGPGELFF; DNA: TGTGCCAGCAGTGAAGAGTGGGGGCCCGGGGAGCTGTTTTTT
D: TRBD2; J: TRBJ2-7; V: TRBV29-1; size: -; CDR3: CSVESSGRSSEQYF; DNA: TGCAGCGTTGAAAGCAGCGGGAGGTCGTCCGAGCAGTACTTC
D: -; J: TRBJ2-5; V: TRBV9; size: -; CDR3: CASSVIWGEETQYF; DNA: TGTGCCAGCAGCGTAATTTGGGGAGAAGAGACCCAGTACTTC
D: -; J: TRBJ2-5; V: TRBV7-8; size: -; CDR3: CASSPLVNKRETQYF; DNA: TGTGCCAGCAGCCCGCTCGTAAATAAGAGAGAGACCCAGTACTTC
D: TRBD1; J: TRBJ2-7; V: TRBV19; size: -; CDR3: CASSTDRYEQYF; DNA: TGTGCCAGTAGTACGGACAGGTACGAGCAGTACTTC
D: TRBD1; J: TRBJ1-2; V: TRBV7-2; size: -; CDR3: CASSPDRGGFIGYTF; DNA: TGTGCCAGCAGCCCCGACAGGGGGGGGTTTATTGGCTACACCTTC
D: -; J: TRBJ1-2; V: TRBV4-3; size: -; CDR3: CASSQETGYGYTF; DNA: TGCGCCAGCAGCCAAGAAACAGGTTATGGCTACACCTTC
D: TRBD2; J: TRBJ2-7; V: TRBV28; size: -; CDR3: CASSHRVLAGVSSYEQYF; DNA: TGTGCCAGCAGTCACAGGGTACTAGCGGGAGTGTCGTCCTACGAGCAGTACTTC
D: TRBD1; J: TRBJ1-4; V: TRBV5-6; size: -; CDR3: CASSPGQLNEKLFF; DNA: TGTGCCAGCAGTCCGGGACAGCTAAATGAAAAACTGTTTTTT
D: TRBD1; J: TRBJ1-3; V: TRBV14; size: -; CDR3: CASSRDRGKGNTIYF; DNA: TGTGCCAGCAGCCGGGACAGGGGGAAAGGAAACACCATATATTTT
D: TRBD2; J: TRBJ2-1; V: TRBV5-1; size: -; CDR3: CASSHRTSGNQGGEQFF; DNA: TGCGCCAGCAGCCATCGGACTAGCGGGAATCAGGGAGGTGAGCAGTTCTTC
D: -; J: TRBJ2-3; V: TRBV5-5; size: -; CDR3: CASSLGWAPDTQYF; DNA: TGTGCCAGCAGCTTGGGATGGGCCCCAGATACGCAGTATTTT
D: TRBD1; J: TRBJ1-2; V: TRBV30; size: -; CDR3: CAWSPPGTVNYGYTF; DNA: TGTGCCTGGAGCCCACCCGGGACAGTAAACTATGGCTACACCTTC
D: -; J: TRBJ2-3; V: TRBV10-2; size: -; CDR3: CASSPPWETLDF; DNA: TGCGCCAGCAGTCCCCCCTGGGAGACCTTAGATTTT
D: TRBD1; J: TRBJ1-2; V: TRBV7-2; size: -; CDR3: CASSRSRDRVEYGYTF; DNA: TGTGCCAGCAGCAGGTCCCGGGACAGGGTTGAGTATGGCTACACCTTC
D: -; J: TRBJ2-3; V: TRBV5-4; size: -; CDR3: CASSRQTIRTDTQYF; DNA: TGTGCCAGCAGCCGGCAGACAATACGGACAGATACGCAGTATTTT
D: -; J: TRBJ2-2; V: TRBV6-4; size: -; CDR3: CASRGPNTGELFF; DNA: TGTGCCAGCAGGGGGCCGAACACCGGGGAGCTGTTTTTT
D: TRBD1; J: TRBJ1-5; V: TRBV28; size: -; CDR3: CASSKGAGLVQPQHF; DNA: TGTGCCAGCAGTAAGGGGGCGGGTTTGGTTCAGCCCCAGCATTTT
D: TRBD1; J: TRBJ2-2; V: TRBV7-8; size: -; CDR3: CASSLNRQGVSGELFF; DNA: TGTGCCAGCAGCTTAAACAGACAGGGCGTAAGCGGGGAGCTGTTTTTT
D: TRBD2; J: TRBJ2-1; V: TRBV28; size: -; CDR3: CASSLGGSVYEQFF; DNA: TGTGCCAGCAGTCTCGGCGGGAGCGTGTATGAGCAGTTCTTC
D: -; J: TRBJ2-1; V: TRBV7-8; size: once; CDR3: CASSWPGWGRRPLNEQFF; DNA: TGTGCCAGCAGCTGGCCGGGGTGGGGTAGGAGGCCCCTCAATGAGCAGTTCTTC
D: -; J: TRBJ2-1; V: TRBV5-1; size: -; CDR3: CASNGGGTVGEQFF; DNA: TGCGCCAGCAACGGTGGCGGGACGGTGGGTGAGCAGTTCTTC
D: -; J: TRBJ1-1; V: TRBV5-6; size: -; CDR3: CASSLARDPDTEAFF; DNA: TGTGCCAGCAGCTTGGCCAGGGATCCAGACACTGAAGCTTTCTTT